The 9 T cell receptor beta chains presented below share a single source sample, sequenced in a study of regulatory T cells in long-lasting Graves disease. Regarding time point: newly diagnosed GD, antithyroid drugs for less than 3 months. PBMCs provided the RNA from which the TCR library was made. With iRepertoire HTBI primers and Arm-PCR of CDR3 regions, TCR beta libraries were built. TCRdb recomputed calls from the multiplex PCR reads with MiXCR, one row per CDR3 protein. This table holds some 450,000 distinct CDR3 sequences, 16% found once. Another study also made use of these data, one on T cells in Graves' hyperthyroidism and ophthalmopathy.

The specimen comprised peripheral blood mononuclear cells (PBMCs), sampled at new diagnosis, from a patient treated with antithyroid drugs. The receptors stem from a woman in her twenties or thirties with Graves disease.

This clonotype was seen ten or more times. The rearrangement uses TRBV15 and TRBJ2-7; D may be TRBD2 (6 bases). Trimming left V 8 bases short and J 9 bases short, with 17 bases between. CDR1 LNHNV and CDR2 YYDKDF come from the germline V gene (reference sequence). CDR3 size: 12 residues. DNA for the CDR3: TGTGCCACCTCACTAGGCCCAGCGGGGCAGTACTTC. The encoded protein is CATSLGPAGQYF.

This clonotype was detected a few times. This chain uses TRBV20-1 with TRBJ2-1, with D possibly TRBD2 on 5 matching bases. The germline V gene encodes CDR1 DFQATT and CDR2 SNEGSKA (reference sequence). V was pared by 6 bases and J by 0 bases, with 15 bases between. The CDR3 sequence is 15 residues long. CDR3: CSALSSLASYNEQFF. The CDR3 DNA is TGCAGTGCGTTGAGTTCTCTAGCCTCCTACAATGAGCAGTTCTTC.

This clonotype has a count of ten or more. The V gene is TRBV30, the J gene TRBJ1-5; D perhaps matches TRBD1 (6 bases). The CDR3 extends over 13 amino acids. Germline V gene data show CDR1 as GTSNPN and CDR2 as SVGIG (reference sequence). Trimming took 1 base from V and 6 from J, leaving 10 bases between them. CDR3 sequence reads: CAWSDDRTQPQHF. The CDR3 DNA follows: TGTGCCTGGAGTGACGACAGGACTCAGCCCCAGCATTTT.

The DNA for the CDR3 is TGTGCCAGCAGTTTATCAGCTAGGATCCGAAACACCATATATTTT. Protein product: CASSLSARIRNTIYF. J is TRBJ1-3 and V is TRBV27; no clear D. The CDR3 is 15 amino acids. With 0 bases removed from V and 5 bases from J, the gap between germline ends came to 11 bases. Germline CDR1 MNHEY, CDR2 SMNVEV (reference sequence).

The table lists this clonotype with many counts. The rearrangement uses TRBV12-3 or TRBV12-4 and TRBJ1-1, with a tentative D call TRBD1 (5 bases). The V end lost 1 base, the J end lost 3 bases, and 12 bases lay between the germline ends. There are 15 residues in the CDR3. In DNA form, the CDR3 reads TGTGCCAGCAGTTTAGTTGGACAAGATTACACTGAAGCTTTCTTT. Translated: CASSLVGQDYTEAFF.

This clonotype was found many times. This sequence joins TRBV10-3 and TRBJ2-1, with 9 bases lining up with TRBD2. The length of the CDR3 is 17 residues. CDR1 is ENHRY, CDR2 SYGVKD, per germline. After removal of 3 bases from V and 4 bases from J, the junction contained 10 bases not matched to a gene. CDR3 residues: CAISDMLAGRGYNEQFF. In DNA form, the CDR3 reads TGTGCCATCAGTGACATGCTAGCGGGGAGGGGGTACAATGAGCAGTTCTTC.

J is TRBJ2-2 and V is TRBV7-9; D remains unclear. There are 12 residues in the CDR3. Trimming pared 5 bases from V and 6 bases from J, leaving 7 bases between. Germline CDR1 reads SEHNR; CDR2 reads FQNEAQ (reference sequence). CDR3 sequence: CASSASAGELFF. CDR3 sequence (DNA): TGTGCCAGCAGCGCAAGTGCCGGGGAGCTGTTTTTT.

This clonotype was observed many times. This chain connects TRBV2 to TRBJ2-7; D uncertain. CDR1 SNHLY and CDR2 FYNNEI come from the germline V gene. Between the trimmed V and J ends, which lost 7 bases and 6 bases, there was a span of 22 bases. There are 15 residues in the CDR3. This CDR3 is CASIIGEVFPGEQYF. Here the CDR3 DNA reads TGTGCCAGCATCATAGGAGAAGTTTTTCCGGGCGAGCAGTACTTC.

This clonotype appeared many times. The junction differs from germline at one of its ends, possibly a read error. The chain carries TRBV3-1 and TRBJ2-3, with D tentatively TRBD1 (5 bases). CDR3 length: 18 amino acids. CDR1 and CDR2 from the germline V gene are LGHDT and YNNKEL (reference sequence). The CDR3 protein is CASSQDPSAWGPRYTQYF. The CDR3 bases are TGTGCCAGCAGCCAAGATCCTAGTGCCTGGGGCCCACGGTATACGCAGTATTTC.